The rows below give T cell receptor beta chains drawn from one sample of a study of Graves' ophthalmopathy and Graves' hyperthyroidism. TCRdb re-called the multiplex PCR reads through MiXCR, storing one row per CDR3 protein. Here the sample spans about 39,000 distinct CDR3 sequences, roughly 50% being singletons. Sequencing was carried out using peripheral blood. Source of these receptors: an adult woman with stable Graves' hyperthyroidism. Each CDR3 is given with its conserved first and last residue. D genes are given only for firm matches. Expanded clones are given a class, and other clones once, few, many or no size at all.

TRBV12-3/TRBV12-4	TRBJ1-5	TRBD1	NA	TGTGCCAGCAGCCGGGGGACAGGGTACCAGCCCCAGCATTTT	CASSRGTGYQPQHF
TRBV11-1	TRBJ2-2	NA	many	TGTGCCAGCAGCCCTCCGGGAGCTTACACCGGGGAGCTGTTTTTT	CASSPPGAYTGELFF
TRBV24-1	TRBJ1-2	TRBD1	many	TGTGCCACCAGTGACCGCGGGACAGCCGTCTATGGCTACACCTTC	CATSDRGTAVYGYTF
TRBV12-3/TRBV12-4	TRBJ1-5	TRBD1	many	TGTGCCAGCAGAACCGGGACAGGGGGCACTCAGCCCCAGCATTTT	CASRTGTGGTQPQHF
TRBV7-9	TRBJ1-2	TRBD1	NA	TGTGCCAGCAGCCGAGGGGGCCCGGGCGGCTACACCTTC	CASSRGGPGGYTF
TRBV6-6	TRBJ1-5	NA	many	TGTGCCAGCAGCCCTGGGTATGGGGCCAATCAGCCCCAGCATTTT	CASSPGYGANQPQHF
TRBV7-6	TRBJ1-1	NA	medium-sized	TGTGCCAGCAGCTTAGTAGGAGGGCCAACTGAAGCTTTCTTT	CASSLVGGPTEAFF
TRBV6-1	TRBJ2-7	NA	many	TGTGCCAGCAATGCCTACGAGCAGTACTTC	CASNAYEQYF
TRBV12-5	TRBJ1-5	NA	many	TGTGCTAGTGGTTTGGTAGGGACGGGGAATCAGCCCCAGCATTTT	CASGLVGTGNQPQHF
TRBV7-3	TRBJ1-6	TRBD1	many	TGTGCCAGCAGTACAGGGGTAACCTATAATTCACCCCTCCACTTT	CASSTGVTYNSPLHF
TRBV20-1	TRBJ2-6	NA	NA	TGCAGTGCTACACAGGGGGCCAACGTCCTGACTTTC	CSATQGANVLTF
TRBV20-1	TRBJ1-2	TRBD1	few	TGCAGTGCCCCCAACACGGACAGGGGCCCCTTGTATGGCTACACCTTC	CSAPNTDRGPLYGYTF
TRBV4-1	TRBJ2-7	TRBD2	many	TGCGCCAGCAGCCAGGCCGGGACTAGCGGGTGGGAGCAGTACTTC	CASSQAGTSGWEQYF
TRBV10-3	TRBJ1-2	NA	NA	TGTGCCACCCGAGGGACTGGCGGTAACTATGGCTACACCTTC	CATRGTGGNYGYTF
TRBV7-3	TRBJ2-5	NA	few	TGTGCCAGCAGCCTCAGCCTGGGGGCGGAGACCCAGTACTTC	CASSLSLGAETQYF
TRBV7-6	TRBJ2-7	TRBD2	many	TGTGCCAGCAGCTTTCGGGGGGGCGAGCAGTACTTC	CASSFRGGEQYF
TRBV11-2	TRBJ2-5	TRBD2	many	TGTGCCAGCAGCCCAGCGGGACCTCAAGAGACCCAGTACTTC	CASSPAGPQETQYF
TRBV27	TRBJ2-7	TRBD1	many	TGTGCCAGCAGTTATGTGGACAGGGGAAACGAGCAGTACTTC	CASSYVDRGNEQYF
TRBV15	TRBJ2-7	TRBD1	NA	TGTGCCACCAGCAGAGAACGCACGGGACAGGGGTACGAGCAGTACTTC	CATSRERTGQGYEQYF
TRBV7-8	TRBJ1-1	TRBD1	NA	TGTGCCAGCAGTCCCGGGACAGGGGGCGCGGTCACTGAAGCCTTCTTT	CASSPGTGGAVTEAFF
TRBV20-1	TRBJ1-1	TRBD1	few	TGCAGTGCTCCCGGGACAGGGAACACTGAAGCTTTCTTT	CSAPGTGNTEAFF
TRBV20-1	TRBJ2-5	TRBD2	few	TGCAGTGCTACTACTAGCGGGAGGGCAGAGACCCAGTACTTC	CSATTSGRAETQYF
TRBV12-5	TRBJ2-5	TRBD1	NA	TGTGCTAGTGACCCCAGGACAGGCGAGACCCAGTACTTC	CASDPRTGETQYF
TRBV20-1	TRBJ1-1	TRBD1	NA	TGCAGTGCTAGGGACAGGGAGGTTGCTGAAGCTTTCTTT	CSARDREVAEAFF
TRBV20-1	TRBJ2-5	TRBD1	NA	TGCAGTGCTCCCGGGACAGGGCTTGCAGAGACCCAGTACTTC	CSAPGTGLAETQYF
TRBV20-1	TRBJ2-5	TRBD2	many	TGCAGTGCAGGGACTAGCGGGACTCCGGGAGAGACCCAGTACTTC	CSAGTSGTPGETQYF
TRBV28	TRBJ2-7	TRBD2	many	TGTGCCAGCAGGAGACTAGCAGTCTACGAGCAGTACTTC	CASRRLAVYEQYF
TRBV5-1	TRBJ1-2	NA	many	TGCGCCAGCAGCTTGGGCAGGACGAAGTATGGCTACACCTTC	CASSLGRTKYGYTF
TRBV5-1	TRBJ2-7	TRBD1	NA	TGCGCCAGCAGCAGCGGGACAGGGGGCGGCTACGAGCAGTACTTC	CASSSGTGGGYEQYF
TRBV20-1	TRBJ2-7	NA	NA	TGCAGTGCCCGAGTGGATCTCTACGAGCAGTACTTC	CSARVDLYEQYF
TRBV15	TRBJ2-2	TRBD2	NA	TGTGCCACCAGCAGAGAACCGACTAGCGGGAGGGCCGGGGAGCTGTTTTTT	CATSREPTSGRAGELFF
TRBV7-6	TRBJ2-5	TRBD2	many	TGTGCCAGCAGCTTAAGACCCCCGGGGACTAGCGGGAGGGAGACCCAGTACTTC	CASSLRPPGTSGRETQYF
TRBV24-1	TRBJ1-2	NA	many	TGTGCCACCAGTGAAACGACAGGATTCAACTATGGCTACACCTTC	CATSETTGFNYGYTF
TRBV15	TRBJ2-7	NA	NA	TGTGCCACCAGCAGGCGAGACTCCGGGACTGCCTACGAGCAGTACTTC	CATSRRDSGTAYEQYF
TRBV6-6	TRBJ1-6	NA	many	TGTGCCAGCAGTTATACTGTCCCGAGGTCACCCCTCCACTTT	CASSYTVPRSPLHF
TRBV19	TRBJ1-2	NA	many	TGTGCCAGTAGTCCCCAGGGTACTGGCTACACCTTC	CASSPQGTGYTF
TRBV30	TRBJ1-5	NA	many	TGTGCCTGTGCCGGGACAAGGAATCAGCCCCAGCATTTT	CACAGTRNQPQHF
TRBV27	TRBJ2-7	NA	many	TGTGCCAGCAGTTTTGATCATCTCAAGCAGTACTTC	CASSFDHLKQYF
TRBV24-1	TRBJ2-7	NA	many	TGTGCCACCAGTGATTTCGGGGGCGAGCAGTACTTC	CATSDFGGEQYF
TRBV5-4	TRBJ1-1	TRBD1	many	TGTGCCAGCAGCCGCGTTGGACAGGGGGCTTGGACTGAAGCTTTCTTT	CASSRVGQGAWTEAFF
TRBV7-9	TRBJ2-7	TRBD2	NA	TGTGCCAGCAGCCCAGGACTAGCGGGAGGGACTAACGAGCAGTACTTC	CASSPGLAGGTNEQYF
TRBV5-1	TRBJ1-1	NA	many	TGCGCCAGCAGCTTGGTGAGACTCCAGAGTGCTGAAGCTTTCTTT	CASSLVRLQSAEAFF
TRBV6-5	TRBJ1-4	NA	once	TGTGCCAGCAGTCGCTCACAGGCGCAAAAACTGTTTTTT	CASSRSQAQKLFF
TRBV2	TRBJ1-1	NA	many	TGTGCCAGCAGAAAGAAGGGGGGATTGAACACTGAAGCTTTCTTT	CASRKKGGLNTEAFF
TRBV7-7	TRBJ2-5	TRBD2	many	TGTGCTAGCAGCACTTATGCGGGAGGGGGAGAGACCCAGTACTTC	CASSTYAGGGETQYF
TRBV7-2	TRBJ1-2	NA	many	TGTGCCAGCAGCTCGTCTGGGCTCTATGGCTACACCTTC	CASSSSGLYGYTF
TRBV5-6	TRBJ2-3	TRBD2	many	TGTGCCAGCACCCCCGGGGCGGGAGCCCTCCCAGATACGCAGTATTTT	CASTPGAGALPDTQYF
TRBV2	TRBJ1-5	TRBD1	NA	TGTGCCAGCAGTGAAGGACAGGGTGGTCAGCCCCAGCATTTT	CASSEGQGGQPQHF
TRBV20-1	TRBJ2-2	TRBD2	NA	TGCAGTGTCACTAGCGGGAGCGCCGGGGAGCTGTTTTTT	CSVTSGSAGELFF
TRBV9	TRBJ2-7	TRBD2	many	TGTGCCAGCAGCGCAGGGACTAGCGGGGGGCAGGAGCAGTACTTC	CASSAGTSGGQEQYF
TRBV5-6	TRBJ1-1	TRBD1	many	TGTGCCAGCAGCTTGAAGGGGGCCATCACTGAAGCTTTCTTT	CASSLKGAITEAFF
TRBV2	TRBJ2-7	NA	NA	TGTGCCAGCAGACAGGGTCCCTCCTACGAGCAGTACTTC	CASRQGPSYEQYF
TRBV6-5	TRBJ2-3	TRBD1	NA	TGTGCCAGCAGTTCCCTCTTAACAGGGGTGGGGACAGATACGCGGTATTTT	CASSSLLTGVGTDTRYF
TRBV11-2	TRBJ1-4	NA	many	TGTGCCAGCAGCTTAGAATCCGGGCGCGAAAAACTGTTTTTT	CASSLESGREKLFF
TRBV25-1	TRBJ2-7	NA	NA	TGTGCCACCACAAGGGAGCACTTCGAGCAGTACTTC	CATTREHFEQYF
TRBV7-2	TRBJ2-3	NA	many	TGTGCCAGCAGCCCGACGACGGTGCTCGGCACAGATACGCAGTATTTT	CASSPTTVLGTDTQYF
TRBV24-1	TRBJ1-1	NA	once	TGTGCCACCAGTGACCCTTCTAAGAACACTGAAGCTTTCTTT	CATSDPSKNTEAFF
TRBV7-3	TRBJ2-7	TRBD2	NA	TGTGCCAGCAGCCTTCCCGGGACTAGCGGTACCTACGAGCAGTACTTC	CASSLPGTSGTYEQYF
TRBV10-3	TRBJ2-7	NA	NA	TGTGCCATCAGTAACAGGGCCACCTACGAGCAGTACTTC	CAISNRATYEQYF
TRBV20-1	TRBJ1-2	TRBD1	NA	TGCAGTGCTAGAGGAGGGGACAGCCCCTATGGCTACACCTTC	CSARGGDSPYGYTF